This TCR beta chain was observed in a study of beta chain features in type 1 diabetes. A note on this clone: The antigen remains undetermined.

The CDR3 consists of 16 residues. CDR1 SGHDN and CDR2 FVKESK come from the germline V gene. The V end lost 0 bases, the J end lost 0 bases, and 11 bases lay between the germline ends. General study results and limits: TCRB CDR3 length was moderately but significantly reduced in all four CD4+ subsets of Type 1 diabetes patients. Researchers reported that naive, central memory and Treg TCRB repertoires appeared more similar in patients than in healthy donors.

Investigators reverse transcribed all isolated RNA, so they sequenced expressed TCRB transcripts. The data were produced by immunoSEQ multiplex PCR, yet TCRdb's version contains in-frame clones alone and is incomplete. Altogether about 700,000 clones are present, about an eighth being singletons, with the ten largest covering 0.022%. V is TRBV14 and J is TRBJ1-1, with a tentative D call TRBD1 (6 bases). This receptor was taken from a man aged 18 to 35 with type 1 diabetes. Sequencing was carried out using naive CD4+ T cells from blood. CDR3 nucleotides: TGTGCCAGCAGCCAAGATTGGGGGGCCATGAACACTGAAGCTTTCTTT. The encoded protein is CASSQDWGAMNTEAFF.